What follows are 7 T cell receptor beta chains derived from one specimen sequenced in a study of vaccination and CD4 T cells after COVID-19. Treatment denoted: roughly ten-day PBMC culture with coronavirus spike peptide pools or control peptides (ViraFEST assay). Cultured CD4+ T-cell DNA underwent Oncomine TCR Beta short-read sequencing. TCRdb used MiXCR to reprocess the PCR reads, holding one entry per CDR3 protein. The top ten hold approximately 9.9% of the sample, which has about 20,000 distinct CDR3 sequences, more than 45% seen once. Their target antigens are unknown. Sequenced input: CD4+ T cells from blood, cultured in vitro. The source is a human donor who had recovered from COVID-19.

The CDR3 DNA follows: TGTGCCAGCAGTAGCGCAGGGAGACGGGAGACCCAGTACTTC. Protein product: CASSSAGRRETQYF. The gene calls are TRBV6-2 or TRBV6-3 and TRBJ2-5, with D perhaps being TRBD1 or TRBD2 (5 bases each). Germline V CDR1 and CDR2: MNHEY, SVGEGT. Trimming left V 5 bases short and J 5 bases short, with 15 bases between. The CDR3 spans 14 residues.

The J gene is TRBJ1-2, the V gene TRBV7-2, with D possibly TRBD1 on 5 matching bases. The CDR3 covers 12 residues. Germline V gene sequence: CDR1 SGHTA, CDR2 FQGNSA. V lost 4 bases to trimming and J lost 6 bases, with 9 bases between them. CDR3 DNA: TGTGCCAGCAGCTGGCAACAGGATGGCTACACCTTC. Encoded protein: CASSWQQDGYTF.

The chain has TRBV29-1 and TRBJ1-2, with TRBD1 as a possible D gene (6 bases). This CDR3 spans 13 amino acids. Germline V gene sequence: CDR1 SQVTM, CDR2 ANQGSEA. The CDR3, as DNA: TGCGGTGTAACCCCATGGGGGGCGGATGGCTACACCTTC. Protein: CGVTPWGADGYTF.

The V gene is TRBV7-6, the J gene TRBJ1-1; D remains unclear. Deletions cut 6 bases from V and 1 base from J, with 9 bases between. This CDR3 has 13 amino acids. Germline V gives CDR1 SGHVS, CDR2 FNYEAQ. CDR3 nucleotide sequence: TGTGCCAGCAGTTCACAAGAGAACACTGAAGCTTTCTTT. The encoded protein is CASSSQENTEAFF.

This clonotype was seen a few times. J is TRBJ2-2 and V is TRBV7-3; D possibly corresponds to TRBD2 (6 bases). Per germline, CDR1 SGHTA and CDR2 FQGTGA. Trimming took off 5 bases at V and 6 bases at J, with 25 bases between the two ends. The length of the CDR3 is 18 residues. DNA of the CDR3: TGTGCCAGCAGCCCCCAACGCGGGGCGGGCATAGGTTCCGGGGAGCTGTTTTTT. Its translation: CASSPQRGAGIGSGELFF.

This clonotype turned up a few times. The rearrangement joins TRBV20-1 to TRBJ2-5, with TRBD1 identical over 7 bases. The germline gives CDR1 DFQATT, CDR2 SNEGSKA (reference sequence). The CDR3 loop spans 13 amino acids. J gave up 5 bases and V 5 bases, and 8 bases lay outside the gene matches. The CDR3 DNA reads as TGCAGTGCTCTCAACCAACAGGGGGAGACCCAGTACTTC. Protein sequence: CSALNQQGETQYF.

The chain recombines TRBV12-2 with TRBJ2-7; TRBD2, the table's D call, was not compared with the DNA. TRBV12-2 is deemed a pseudogene. The CDR3 has 19 amino acids. The CDR3 DNA follows: TGTGCAAGTCGCTTAGCCGGGACTAGCGGGAAGGCGGTTACTGGCGAGCAGTACTTC. Translation: CASRLAGTSGKAVTGEQYF.